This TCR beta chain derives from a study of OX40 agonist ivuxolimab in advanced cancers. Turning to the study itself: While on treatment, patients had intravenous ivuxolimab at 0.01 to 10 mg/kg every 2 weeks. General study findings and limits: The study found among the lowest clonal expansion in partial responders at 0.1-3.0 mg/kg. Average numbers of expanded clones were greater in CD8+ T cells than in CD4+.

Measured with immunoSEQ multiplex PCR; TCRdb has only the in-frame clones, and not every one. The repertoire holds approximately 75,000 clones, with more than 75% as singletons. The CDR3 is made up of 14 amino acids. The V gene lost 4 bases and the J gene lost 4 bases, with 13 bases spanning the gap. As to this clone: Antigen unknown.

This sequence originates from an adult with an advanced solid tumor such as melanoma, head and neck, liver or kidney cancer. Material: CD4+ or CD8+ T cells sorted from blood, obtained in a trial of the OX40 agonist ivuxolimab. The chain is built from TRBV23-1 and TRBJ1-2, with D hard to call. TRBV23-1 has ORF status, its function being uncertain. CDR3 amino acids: CASSRPGPTYGYTF. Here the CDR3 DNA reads TGCGCCAGCAGTCGGCCAGGACCTACCTATGGCTACACCTTC.